In this sample, the clone carrying this T cell receptor beta chain turned up once. This sample is drawn from a study of blood T cell repertoires in COVID-19. Turning to the study itself: From the United States, Italy and Spain came samples of acute and convalescent COVID-19. From T cells, B-cell-depleted T cells, or PBMCs came the material, which was cDNA or gDNA.

The CDR3 sequence is 15 residues long. Trimming removed 4 bases from V and 2 bases from J; junction bases left unmatched: 7. Germline V lookup: CDR1 SGHTA, CDR2 FQGNSA. As processed by the authors: How many nucleated cells were present was estimated from reference gene primer amplification. The method was immunoSEQ multiplex PCR; TCRdb's version includes in-frame clones alone and lacks a portion of them. That table gives V, J and clone size, and the DNA gave D and trimming. The sample has roughly 260,000 clones, less than 90% seen once; the top ten hold about 4%. This clonotype was obtained from a man between 60 and 75 years old who had recovered from COVID-19. The chain has TRBV7-2 and TRBJ2-7; 8 bases fit TRBD1. Sequencing used peripheral blood. The CDR3 region is CASSSRGTGAYEQYF. The DNA of the CDR3 is TGTGCCAGCAGCTCTCGGGGGACAGGAGCCTACGAGCAGTACTTC.